This TCR beta chain was sequenced in a study of early T cells in non-severe SARS-CoV-2 infection. This CDR3 has 14 residues. Germline values: CDR1 ENHRY, CDR2 SYGVKD. V lost 5 bases, J lost 0 bases, and 4 bases stayed unmatched. Unique molecular identifier tags were affixed to discrete cDNA molecules. Each CDR3 protein gets one entry after TCRdb re-called the 5' RACE reads with MiXCR. The profile shows 70,000 to 95,000 distinct CDR3 sequences, 14% of them singletons. This clonotype appeared many times. This clonotype originated in an adult who was a healthcare worker with PCR-confirmed SARS-CoV-2 infection or an uninfected control (not recorded which). This chain links TRBV10-3 with TRBJ2-7; TRBD1 aligns across 7 bases. Sample: whole blood. The CDR3 loop is CAISSGQVSYEQYF. For the CDR3, the DNA is TGTGCCATCAGTTCAGGACAGGTCTCCTACGAGCAGTACTTC.